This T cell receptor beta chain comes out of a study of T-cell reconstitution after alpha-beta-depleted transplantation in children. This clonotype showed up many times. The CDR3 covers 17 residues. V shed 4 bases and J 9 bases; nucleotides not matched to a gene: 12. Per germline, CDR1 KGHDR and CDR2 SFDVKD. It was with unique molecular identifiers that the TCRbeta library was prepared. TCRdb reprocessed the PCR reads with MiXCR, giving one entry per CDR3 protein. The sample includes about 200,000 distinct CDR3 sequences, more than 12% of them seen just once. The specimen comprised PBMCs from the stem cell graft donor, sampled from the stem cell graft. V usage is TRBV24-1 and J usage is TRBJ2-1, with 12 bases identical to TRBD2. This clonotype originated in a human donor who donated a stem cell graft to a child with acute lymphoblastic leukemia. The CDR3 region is CATSDGGLAGRGGEQFF. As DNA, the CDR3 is TGTGCCACCAGTGACGGGGGACTAGCGGGCCGGGGGGGTGAGCAGTTCTTC.